This T cell receptor (beta chain) was sequenced for a study of cytomegalovirus exposure and HLA in healthy donors. In this sample, this clone turned up once. Germline V gene data show CDR1 as SGDLS and CDR2 as YYNGEE. The J segment lost 4 bases and the V segment lost 4 bases, leaving 13 bases of the junction unmatched. The CDR3 length is 16 residues. Primers for the PCR totalled 60 Vbeta and 13 Jbeta. The method was immunoSEQ multiplex PCR; TCRdb's version includes in-frame clones alone and lacks a portion of them. The repertoire has approximately 82,000 clones, roughly four fifths of them found once; the top ten carry around 6.4%.

The sequence came from a woman aged 45-59 years in good health and CMV-seropositive. The specimen was PBMCs. The chain recombines TRBV9 with TRBJ2-5; 7 nucleotides agree with TRBD2. The chain's CDR3 is CASSKATSVWGETQYF. The CDR3 bases are TGTGCCAGCAGCAAAGCAACTAGCGTTTGGGGAGAGACCCAGTACTTC.